These 12 T cell receptor beta chains were sequenced from one sample in a study of post-analysis software for immune sequencing data. The TCR beta cDNA libraries carried unique molecular identifiers. Using its own MiXCR run on the PCR reads, TCRdb lists one record per CDR3 protein. The repertoire has roughly 410,000 distinct CDR3 sequences, less than 40% of them found once; the top ten carry around an eighth. Their antigens are not known. Study-level points and caveats: About 5 TRBV segments, including TRBV5-6, TRBV5-1 and TRBV20-1, were more frequent in patients than controls.

Sequencing was performed on blood. These receptors were taken from a girl aged 10-17 years with multiple sclerosis.

This clonotype showed up many times. The chain joins TRBV12-3 or TRBV12-4 to TRBJ1-2, with a possible D match to TRBD1 (5 bases). CDR3 length equals 14 residues. Trimming left V 5 bases short and J 7 bases short, with 17 bases between. CDR3: CASSVDTIQGGYTF. The CDR3 DNA follows: TGTGCCAGCAGTGTCGACACTATCCAGGGTGGCTACACCTTC.

This clonotype has only a few counts. This chain links TRBV6-1 with TRBJ2-5; 9 bases line up with TRBD2. In germline, CDR1 is MNHNS, CDR2 SASEGT. The CDR3 extends over 15 amino acids. J lost 5 bases, V lost 9 bases, and 13 bases had no gene match. The CDR3, as DNA: TGTGCCAGTAAGCAGCGGGGGGATCTGTGGGAGACCCAGTACTTC. Its protein product is CASKQRGDLWETQYF.

There are a few counts of this clonotype. The CDR3 region has the DNA TGCAGTGCTCATAGAGAGGGATCCTACGAGCAGTACTTC. Amino acids: CSAHREGSYEQYF. The rearrangement links TRBV20-1 to TRBJ2-7, with a weak D call TRBD2 (5 bases). The CDR3 sequence is 13 residues long. V lost 5 bases and J 1 base, leaving 12 bases between the germline ends. CDR1 and CDR2 (germline): DFQATT, SNEGSKA (reference sequence).

The chain has TRBV11-2 and TRBJ2-1; 8 bases align to TRBD2. V dropped 2 bases and J dropped 6; count of bases not matched to a gene: 3. The CDR3 contains 14 residues. The germline V gene encodes CDR1 SGHAT and CDR2 FQNNGV. CDR3 DNA: TGTGCCAGCAGCTTACTCGGGGGGGCCAATGAGCAGTTCTTC. Translated, it gives CASSLLGGANEQFF.

This sequence joins TRBV6-5 and TRBJ2-3; D remains ambiguous. This CDR3 has 17 amino acids. CDR1 and CDR2 (germline): MNHEY, SVGAGI. Trimming stripped 2 bases from V and 4 bases from J, with 19 bases between. The DNA for the CDR3 is TGTGCCAGCAGTTACCAGTATGGTGTAGCTGCTGCAGATACGCAGTATTTT. Translated, it gives CASSYQYGVAAADTQYF.

The chain recombines TRBV7-3 with TRBJ2-5, with TRBD2 matching over 9 bases. Germline V CDR1 and CDR2: SGHTA, FQGTGA. Trimming at V came to 5 bases and at J to 3 bases, leaving 7 bases not matched to a gene. This CDR3 is 15 amino acids long. The CDR3 reads CASSPGIAGEETQYF. CDR3 in DNA: TGTGCCAGCAGCCCAGGGATAGCGGGGGAAGAGACCCAGTACTTC.

This clonotype has just a few counts. The chain has TRBV5-1 and TRBJ2-1, with D unclear. Trimming shortened V by 3 bases and J by 6 bases, and 10 bases separated the two germline ends. In germline, CDR1 is SGHRS, CDR2 YFSETQ. The CDR3 runs 13 residues. Written as DNA, the CDR3 is TGCGCCAGCAGCTCAGACCTGGGCAATGAGCAGTTCTTC. Protein product: CASSSDLGNEQFF.

J is TRBJ1-2 and V is TRBV6-2 or TRBV6-3; D remains unclear. Germline V gives CDR1 MNHEY, CDR2 SVGEGT. The CDR3 has 15 residues. Deletions cut 10 bases from V and 1 base from J, with 19 bases between. The CDR3 loop reads CANSPAGRNNYGYTF. CDR3 DNA sequence: TGTGCCAACAGCCCGGCGGGCAGGAATAACTATGGCTACACCTTC.

The rearrangement joins TRBV27 to TRBJ2-7; 14 nucleotides agree with TRBD2. The CDR3 is 16 residues long. CDR1 and CDR2 (germline): MNHEY, SMNVEV (reference sequence). Trimming cost V 3 bases and J 2 bases; bases outside gene matches: 3. Here the CDR3 DNA reads TGTGCCAGCAGTTTTCGGGGACTAGCGGGGGCCTACGAGCAGTACTTC. This encodes CASSFRGLAGAYEQYF.

This clonotype has a single count. As DNA, the CDR3 is TGTGCCAGCACCCCCGTCAGGGCGAACACTGAAGCTTTCTTT. As protein: CASTPVRANTEAFF. The J gene is TRBJ1-1, the V gene TRBV12-3 or TRBV12-4; D is possibly TRBD1 (5 bases). The CDR3 spans 14 residues. The ends were cut back, 7 bases at V and 1 base at J, with 13 bases in the middle.

This clonotype was seen only once. One end of the junction fails to match germline, which may point to a read error. The chain employs TRBV20-1 and TRBJ2-1; TRBD2 agrees at 7 bases. Germline V gene lookup returns CDR1 DFQATT and CDR2 SNEGSKA (reference sequence). The CDR3 covers 16 residues. The CDR3 DNA follows: TGCAGTGCTAGAAAGCTAGCGGCAAGCCCTTACAGTGAGCAGTTCTTC. Its protein is CSARKLAASPYSEQFF.

The J gene is TRBJ2-1, the V gene TRBV7-2; 7 bases map to TRBD1. V shed 5 bases, J shed 8 bases, and the junction held 3 bases outside the gene matches. The length of the CDR3 is 12 residues. Germline CDR1 and CDR2: SGHTA and FQGNSA. This CDR3 is CASSPRGYEQFF. For the CDR3, the DNA is TGTGCCAGCAGCCCCAGGGGGTATGAGCAGTTCTTC. The full variable domain, in which reference TRBV7-2 and TRBJ2-1 provide the parts outside the CDR3, is GAGVSQSPSNKVTEKGKDVELRCDPISGHTALYWYRQSLGQGLEFLIYFQGNSAPDKSGLPSDRFSAERTGGSVSTLTIQRTQQEDSAVYLCASSPRGYEQFFGPGTRLTVL.